One and the same sample provided the 27 T cell receptor beta chains below, sequenced in a study of cytomegalovirus exposure and HLA in healthy donors. PCR was performed using 60 Vbeta and 13 Jbeta primers. TCRdb keeps only in-frame clones here, not all; method: immunoSEQ multiplex PCR. The table has under 200,000 clones, approximately 72% seen once. Material: PBMCs. Receptors originate from a female donor in good health and CMV-seronegative.

This chain uses TRBV4-3 with TRBJ2-5, with 7 positions matching TRBD1. The CDR3 consists of 14 residues. CDR1 LGHNA and CDR2 YSLEER come from the germline V gene. With 4 bases clipped from V and 5 bases from J, the junction kept 7 bases outside the gene matches. CDR3 residues: CASSPQGGLETQYF. The CDR3 DNA sequence: TGCGCCAGCAGCCCGCAAGGGGGCTTGGAGACCCAGTACTTC.

This rearrangement joins TRBV27 to TRBJ1-5, with 8 bases fitting TRBD1. The CDR3 totals 14 residues. The germline V gene encodes CDR1 MNHEY and CDR2 SMNVEV (reference sequence). Trimming took 8 bases from V and 2 from J; bases not matched to a gene: 5. The CDR3 sequence is CASAGGMGNQPQHF. The DNA for the CDR3 is TGTGCCAGCGCAGGGGGCATGGGCAATCAGCCCCAGCATTTT.

This clone was recorded once. The chain carries TRBV5-6 and TRBJ1-2; D ambiguous. Germline loops: CDR1 SGHDT, CDR2 YYEEEE. V shed 2 bases and J shed 5 bases, with 16 bases lying between them. The CDR3 covers 15 residues. The CDR3 protein is CASSFPRAPAYGYTF. The CDR3 DNA is TGTGCCAGCAGCTTTCCCAGAGCGCCGGCTTATGGCTACACCTTC.

The chain carries TRBV9 and TRBJ2-3; 7 bases agree with TRBD1. Trimming cost V 3 bases and J 0 bases; bases outside gene matches: 4. Germline V gene lookup returns CDR1 SGDLS and CDR2 YYNGEE. The CDR3 contains 15 residues. The CDR3 nucleotides read TGTGCCAGCAGCGCGACAGGGCCTAGCACAGATACGCAGTATTTT. It yields the protein CASSATGPSTDTQYF.

This rearrangement joins TRBV5-1 to TRBJ1-4; D might be TRBD1 (5 bases). The germline V gene has CDR1 SGHRS and CDR2 YFSETQ. With 4 bases removed from V and 5 bases from J, the gap between germline ends came to 12 bases. CDR3 length: 14 residues. CDR3 bases: TGCGCCAGCAGCCAGAAGGGGCTGAATGAAAAACTGTTTTTT. Its protein is CASSQKGLNEKLFF.

The J gene is TRBJ2-5, the V gene TRBV19, with D perhaps TRBD1 (7 bases). Deletions cut 5 bases from V and 1 base from J, with 14 bases between. The germline V gene encodes CDR1 LNHDA and CDR2 SQIVND (reference sequence). This CDR3 has 15 amino acids. CDR3 in DNA: TGTGCCAGTAGTTCTGCGGGACAGTCCCAAGAGACCCAGTACTTC. Its translation: CASSSAGQSQETQYF.

The CDR3 protein is CASSPNPGTGGEKLFF. The DNA of the CDR3 is TGCGCCAGCAGCCCAAACCCCGGGACAGGGGGAGAAAAACTGTTTTTT. The chain couples TRBV5-1 to TRBJ1-4, with 11 bases matching TRBD1. This CDR3 is 16 amino acids long. Germline lookup yields CDR1 SGHRS and CDR2 YFSETQ. The V and J ends lost 4 bases and 8 bases, in that order; junction bases with no gene match: 10.

This chain links TRBV7-6 with TRBJ2-5, with 8 bases identical to TRBD2. The DNA end is a closer match to TRBJ2-7, so the J assignment may be wrong. The CDR3 sequence is 15 residues long. The germline V gene encodes CDR1 SGHVS and CDR2 FNYEAQ. In nucleotides, the CDR3 is TGTGCCAGCAGCCCCGGGACTAGAAGAATCAACGAGCAGTACTTC. Protein: CASSPGTRRINEQYF.

This clone was detected only a few times. The genes are TRBV7-9 and TRBJ1-5; D unclear. V lost 0 bases to trimming and J lost 3 bases, with 12 bases between them. Per the germline V gene, CDR1 is SEHNR and CDR2 is FQNEAQ (reference sequence). The CDR3 is 16 residues long. The CDR3 loop is CASSLAGGRDNQPQHF. As DNA, the CDR3 is TGTGCCAGCAGCTTAGCGGGAGGGAGGGACAATCAGCCCCAGCATTTT.

The chain is built from TRBV30 and TRBJ2-1, with 9 bases aligning to TRBD2. V dropped 7 bases and J dropped 3; count of bases not matched to a gene: 7. Looked up from germline, CDR1 is GTSNPN and CDR2 is SVGIG (reference sequence). This CDR3 region has 14 residues. CDR3 DNA sequence: TGTGCCTTGACAACTAGCGGGTTCTACAATGAGCAGTTCTTC. Amino acids: CALTTSGFYNEQFF.

The chain has TRBV30 and TRBJ2-3; 9 bases map to TRBD2. V trimming: 5 bases; J trimming: 6 bases; junction bases outside the gene matches: 6. Germline V lookup: CDR1 GTSNPN, CDR2 SVGIG (reference sequence). CDR3 length: 13 amino acids. CDR3 in amino acids: CAWGTSSTDTQYF. Written as DNA, the CDR3 is TGTGCCTGGGGGACTAGCTCTACGGATACGCAGTATTTT. The whole variable domain, remainder taken from reference TRBV30 and TRBJ2-3, is SQTIHQWPATLVQPVGSPLSLECTVEGTSNPNLYWYRQAAGRGLQLLFYSVGIGQISSEVPQNLSASRPQDRQFILSSKKLLLSDSGFYLCAWGTSSTDTQYFGPGTRLTVL.

The chain links TRBV28 to TRBJ2-7, with D possibly being TRBD1 (5 bases). Per the germline V gene, CDR1 is MDHEN and CDR2 is SYDVKM. V was clipped by 6 bases and J by 1 base, with 10 bases between them. The CDR3 totals 13 residues. The CDR3 DNA reads TGTGCCAGCAGGGGGCCCTTTTCCTACGAGCAGTACTTC. Its protein is CASRGPFSYEQYF.

The chain recombines TRBV5-4 with TRBJ1-1; possibly TRBD1 for D (6 bases). Germline-derived CDR1 and CDR2 are SGHNT and YYREEE (reference sequence). The CDR3 consists of 12 residues. Trimming removed 3 bases at V and 5 bases at J, with 8 bases between. This CDR3 is CASSSQGTEAFF. The DNA for the CDR3 is TGTGCCAGCAGCTCACAGGGAACTGAAGCTTTCTTT.

In this sample, this clone turned up once. The rearrangement links TRBV27 to TRBJ2-3; TRBD2 aligns across 7 bases. The CDR3 loop spans 15 amino acids. V lost 2 bases to trimming and J lost 5 bases; unmatched junction nucleotides: 7. Germline assignment: CDR1 MNHEY and CDR2 SMNVEV (reference sequence). CDR3 amino acids: CASSLGGSSLDTQYF. The CDR3 bases are TGTGCCAGCAGTTTAGGCGGGAGTTCTTTAGATACGCAGTATTTT.

V is TRBV9 and J is TRBJ2-5; 7 bases map to TRBD1. The CDR3 is made up of 14 amino acids. With 4 bases clipped from V and 7 bases from J, the junction kept 10 bases outside the gene matches. Per the germline V gene, CDR1 is SGDLS and CDR2 is YYNGEE. CDR3 sequence (DNA): TGTGCCAGCAGCCCCGGGACAGAGGGACGGACCCAGTACTTC. Its translation: CASSPGTEGRTQYF.

The chain employs TRBV4-2 and TRBJ1-2; 8 bases line up with TRBD1. The CDR3 is made up of 14 amino acids. J was trimmed by 0 bases and V by 7 bases; bases with no gene match: 4. CDR1 is LGHNA and CDR2 is YNFKEQ in the germline V gene. The DNA of the CDR3 is TGTGCCAGCACTAAGACAGGGGCTAACTATGGCTACACCTTC. Translation gives CASTKTGANYGYTF.

The chain is built from TRBV4-3 and TRBJ2-7, with 10 bases that match TRBD1. The trim removed 0 bases at V and 4 bases at J, leaving 21 bases unmatched. Germline CDR1 is LGHNA and CDR2 is YSLEER. The CDR3 totals 21 residues. The CDR3 DNA reads as TGCGCCAGCAGCCAAGATAGAGTAATGACAGGGGGCGCGAGGTCGATTTACGAGCAGTACTTC. This codes for CASSQDRVMTGGARSIYEQYF.

V is TRBV6-5 and J is TRBJ2-5, with a weak D call TRBD1 (5 bases). This CDR3 has 14 amino acids. Trimming took 3 bases from V and 1 from J, leaving 9 bases between them. Germline V gene sequence: CDR1 MNHEY, CDR2 SVGAGI. CDR3 nucleotides: TGTGCCAGCAGTTATTATGGGGCCCAAGAGACCCAGTACTTC. Encoded protein: CASSYYGAQETQYF.

This chain joins TRBV7-2 and TRBJ2-1; the match to TRBD2 covers 9 bases. CDR3 size: 16 residues. The J segment lost 3 bases and the V segment lost 4 bases, leaving 7 bases of the junction unmatched. Germline V gene lookup returns CDR1 SGHTA and CDR2 FQGNSA. The CDR3 loop reads CASSSGLANFYNEQFF. The CDR3 DNA reads TGTGCCAGCAGCTCCGGACTAGCGAACTTCTACAATGAGCAGTTCTTC.

This chain joins TRBV4-1 and TRBJ1-1; TRBD1 matches 7 bases. Trimming took 2 bases from V and 4 from J; bases not matched to a gene: 13. Germline V gene data show CDR1 as MGHRA and CDR2 as YSYEKL. The CDR3 is 17 residues long. CDR3 in amino acids: CASSQLGQGQARTEAFF. CDR3 in DNA: TGCGCCAGCAGCCAATTGGGGCAAGGACAGGCGCGCACTGAAGCTTTCTTT.

This clone is judged medium-sized. This sequence joins TRBV6-5 and TRBJ1-1, with 7 positions matching TRBD1. Trimming took 3 bases from V and 5 from J; bases not matched to a gene: 6. This CDR3 is 14 amino acids long. Germline lookup yields CDR1 MNHEY and CDR2 SVGAGI. Written as DNA, the CDR3 is TGTGCCAGCAGTTATTTCTACAGGGGTACTGAAGCTTTCTTT. Translation gives CASSYFYRGTEAFF.

This clone was seen only once. The gene calls are TRBV30 and TRBJ1-1, with D unresolved. V lost 3 bases to trimming and J lost 1 base, with 6 bases between them. The CDR3 spans 12 residues. Germline V CDR1 and CDR2: GTSNPN, SVGIG (reference sequence). CDR3 nucleotide sequence: TGTGCCTGGAGGACAAGGAACACTGAAGCTTTCTTT. Its translation is CAWRTRNTEAFF.

Details on this clone: The sample carries other DNA sequences with the same CDR3. This rearrangement joins TRBV29-1 to TRBJ2-5; TRBD2 aligns across 9 bases. Losses at the gene ends were 1 base for V and 4 bases for J; bases not matched to a gene: 1. The CDR3 is made up of 13 amino acids. Germline V gives CDR1 SQVTM, CDR2 ANQGSEA. CDR3 loop: CSVEGTSVETQYF. CDR3 bases: TGCAGCGTTGAAGGGACTAGCGTAGAGACCCAGTACTTC.

The chain employs TRBV6-5 and TRBJ2-7; TRBD2 agrees at 14 bases. Germline CDR1 and CDR2: MNHEY and SVGAGI. This CDR3 is built from 16 residues. The V gene end was trimmed by 2 bases and the J gene end by 3 bases; junction bases not matched to a gene: 3. CDR3 region: CASSYRLAGGSYEQYF. Here the CDR3 DNA reads TGTGCCAGCAGTTACAGACTAGCGGGAGGGAGCTACGAGCAGTACTTC.

The chain has TRBV4-3 and TRBJ2-5; 9 nucleotides align to TRBD2. Germline V gene lookup returns CDR1 LGHNA and CDR2 YSLEER. There are 16 residues in the CDR3. The trim removed 2 bases at V and 0 bases at J, leaving 4 bases unmatched. In DNA, the CDR3 is TGCGCCAGCAGCCAATGGAGCGGGGGGTACCAAGAGACCCAGTACTTC. Translating it yields CASSQWSGGYQETQYF.

This clone has a handful of counts. The J gene is TRBJ1-4, the V gene TRBV4-3, with D possibly TRBD1 on 5 matching bases. Trimming removed 3 bases at V and 5 bases at J, with 13 bases between. The V gene's germline CDR1 is LGHNA and CDR2 YSLEER. The CDR3 has 15 amino acids. CDR3 sequence: CASSQVTDTNEKLFF. CDR3 bases: TGCGCCAGCAGCCAGGTGACAGACACCAATGAAAAACTGTTTTTT.

V is TRBV5-4 and J is TRBJ2-7; a possible D gene is TRBD2 (6 bases). This CDR3 comprises 15 residues. The V and J ends lost 4 bases and 4 bases respectively, with 18 bases between them. Per germline, CDR1 SGHNT and CDR2 YYREEE (reference sequence). The CDR3 here is CASSPSPGSRYEQYF. The CDR3 DNA follows: TGTGCCAGCAGCCCCTCTCCCGGGAGCCGATACGAGCAGTACTTC.